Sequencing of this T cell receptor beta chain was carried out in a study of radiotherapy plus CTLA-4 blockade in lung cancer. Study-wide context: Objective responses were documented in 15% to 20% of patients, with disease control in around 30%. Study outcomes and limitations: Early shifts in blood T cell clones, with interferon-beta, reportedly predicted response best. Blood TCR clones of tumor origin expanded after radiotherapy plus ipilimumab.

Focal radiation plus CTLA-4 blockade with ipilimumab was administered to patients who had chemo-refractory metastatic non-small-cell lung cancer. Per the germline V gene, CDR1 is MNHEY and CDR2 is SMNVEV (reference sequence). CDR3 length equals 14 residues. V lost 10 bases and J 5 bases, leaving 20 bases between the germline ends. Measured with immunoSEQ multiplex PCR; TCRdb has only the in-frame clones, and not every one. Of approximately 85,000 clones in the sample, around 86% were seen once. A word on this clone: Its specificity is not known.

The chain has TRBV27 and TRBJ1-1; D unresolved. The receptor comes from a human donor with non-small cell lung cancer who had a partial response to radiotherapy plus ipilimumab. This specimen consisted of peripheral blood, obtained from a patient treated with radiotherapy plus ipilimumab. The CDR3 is CATKVEGGSTEAFF. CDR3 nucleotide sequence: TGTGCCACCAAAGTGGAGGGCGGGTCGACTGAAGCTTTCTTT.